The sample holds many counts of the clone carrying this TCR beta chain. Its target is not known. In patients aged 18 to 65, hyperthyroidism was newly diagnosed, with duration under 2 months. Per the germline V gene, CDR1 is PRHDT and CDR2 is FYEKMQ (reference sequence). The CDR3 has 13 amino acids. Losses at the gene ends were 4 bases for V and 10 bases for J; bases not matched to a gene: 4. The sample originates from a study of T cells in Graves' hyperthyroidism and ophthalmopathy. Study results and limitations: Blood samples included most of the expanded thyroid clonotypes exceeding 0.001. Stable hyperthyroidism was told apart from ophthalmopathy by a model built on 13 V-J features.

From RNA transcripts, TCR beta CDR3 regions were amplified. RT-PCR in the first round (using the HTBI primer set) targeted the TCR CDR3. TCRdb ran MiXCR on the multiplex PCR reads and lists one entry per CDR3 protein. The profile covers a few hundred thousand distinct CDR3 sequences, with around 17% appearing a single time and over 45% taken by the ten largest. Sequencing was performed on blood. The chain is built from TRBV13 and TRBJ2-1, with 10 bases lining up with TRBD1. This sequence originates from a woman between 45 and 65 years old with Graves' hyperthyroidism. In DNA, the CDR3 is TGTGCCAGCAGCTCCGACAGGGGGCGCGAGCAGTTCTTC. Amino acid sequence: CASSSDRGREQFF. The variable domain in full, completed from reference TRBV13 and TRBJ2-1, reads AAGVIQSPRHLIKEKRETATLKCYPIPRHDTVYWYQQGPGQDPQFLISFYEKMQSDKGSIPDRFSAQQFSDYHSELNMSSLELGDSALYFCASSSDRGREQFFGPGTRLTVL.